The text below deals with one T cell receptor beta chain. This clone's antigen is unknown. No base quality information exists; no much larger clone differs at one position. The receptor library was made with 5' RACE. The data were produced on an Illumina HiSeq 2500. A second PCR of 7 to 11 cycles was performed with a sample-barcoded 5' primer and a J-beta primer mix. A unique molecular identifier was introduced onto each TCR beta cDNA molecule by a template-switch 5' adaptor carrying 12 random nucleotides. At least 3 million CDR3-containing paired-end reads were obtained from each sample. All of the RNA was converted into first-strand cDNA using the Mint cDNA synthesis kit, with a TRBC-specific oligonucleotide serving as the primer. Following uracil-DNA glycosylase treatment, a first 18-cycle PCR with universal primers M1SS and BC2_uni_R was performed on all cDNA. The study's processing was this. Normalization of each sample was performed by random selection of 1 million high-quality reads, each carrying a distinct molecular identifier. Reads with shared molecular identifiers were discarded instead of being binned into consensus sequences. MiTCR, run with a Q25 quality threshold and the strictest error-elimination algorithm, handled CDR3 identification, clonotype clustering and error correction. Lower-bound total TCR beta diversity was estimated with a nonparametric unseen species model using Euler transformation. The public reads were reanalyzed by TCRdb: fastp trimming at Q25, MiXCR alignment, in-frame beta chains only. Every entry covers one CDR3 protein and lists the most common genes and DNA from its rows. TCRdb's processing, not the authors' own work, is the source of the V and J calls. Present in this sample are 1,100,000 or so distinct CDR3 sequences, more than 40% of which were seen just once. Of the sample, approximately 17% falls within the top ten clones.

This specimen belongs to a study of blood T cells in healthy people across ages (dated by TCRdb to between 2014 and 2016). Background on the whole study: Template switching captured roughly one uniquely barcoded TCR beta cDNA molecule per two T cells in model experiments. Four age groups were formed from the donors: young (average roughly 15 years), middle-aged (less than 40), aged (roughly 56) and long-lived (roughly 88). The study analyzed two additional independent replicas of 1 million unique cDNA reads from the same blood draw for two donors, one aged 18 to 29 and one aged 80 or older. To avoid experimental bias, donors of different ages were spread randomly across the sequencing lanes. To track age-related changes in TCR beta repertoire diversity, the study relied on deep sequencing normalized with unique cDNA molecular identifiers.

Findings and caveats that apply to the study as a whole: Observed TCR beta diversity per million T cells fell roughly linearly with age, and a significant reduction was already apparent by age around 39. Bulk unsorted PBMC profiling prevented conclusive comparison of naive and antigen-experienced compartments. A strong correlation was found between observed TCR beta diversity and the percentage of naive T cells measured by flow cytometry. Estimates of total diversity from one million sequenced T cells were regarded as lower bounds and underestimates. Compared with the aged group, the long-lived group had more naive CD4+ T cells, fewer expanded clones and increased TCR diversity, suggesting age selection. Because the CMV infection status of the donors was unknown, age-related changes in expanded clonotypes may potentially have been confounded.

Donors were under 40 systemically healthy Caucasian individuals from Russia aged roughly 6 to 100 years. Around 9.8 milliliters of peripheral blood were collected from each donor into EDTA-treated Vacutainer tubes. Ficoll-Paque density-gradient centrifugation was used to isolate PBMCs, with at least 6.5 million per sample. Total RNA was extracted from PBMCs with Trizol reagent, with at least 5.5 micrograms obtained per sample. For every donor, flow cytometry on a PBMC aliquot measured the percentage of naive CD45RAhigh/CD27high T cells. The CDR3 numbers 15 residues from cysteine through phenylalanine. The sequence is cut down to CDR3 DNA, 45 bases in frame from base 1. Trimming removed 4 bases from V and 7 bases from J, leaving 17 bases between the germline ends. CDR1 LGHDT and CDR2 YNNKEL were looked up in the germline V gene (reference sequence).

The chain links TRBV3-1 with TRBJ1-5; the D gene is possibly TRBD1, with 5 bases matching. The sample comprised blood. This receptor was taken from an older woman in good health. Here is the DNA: TGTGCCAGCAGCCTGGGACTTCAACCCCGCCAGCCCCAGCATTTT. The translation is CASSLGLQPRQPQHF.